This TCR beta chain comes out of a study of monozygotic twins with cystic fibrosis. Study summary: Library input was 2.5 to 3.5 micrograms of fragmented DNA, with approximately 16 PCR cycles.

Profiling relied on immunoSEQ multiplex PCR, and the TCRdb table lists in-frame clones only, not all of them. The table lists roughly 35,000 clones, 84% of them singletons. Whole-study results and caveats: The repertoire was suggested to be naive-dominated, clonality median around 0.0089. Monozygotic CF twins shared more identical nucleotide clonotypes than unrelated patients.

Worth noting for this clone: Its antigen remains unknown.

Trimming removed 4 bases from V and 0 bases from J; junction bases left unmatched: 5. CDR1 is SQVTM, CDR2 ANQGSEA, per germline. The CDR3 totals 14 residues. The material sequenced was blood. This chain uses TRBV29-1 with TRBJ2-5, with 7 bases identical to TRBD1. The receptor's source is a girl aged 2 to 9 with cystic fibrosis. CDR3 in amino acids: CSVGGQLYQETQYF. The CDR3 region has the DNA TGCAGCGTTGGGGGACAGTTGTACCAAGAGACCCAGTACTTC.